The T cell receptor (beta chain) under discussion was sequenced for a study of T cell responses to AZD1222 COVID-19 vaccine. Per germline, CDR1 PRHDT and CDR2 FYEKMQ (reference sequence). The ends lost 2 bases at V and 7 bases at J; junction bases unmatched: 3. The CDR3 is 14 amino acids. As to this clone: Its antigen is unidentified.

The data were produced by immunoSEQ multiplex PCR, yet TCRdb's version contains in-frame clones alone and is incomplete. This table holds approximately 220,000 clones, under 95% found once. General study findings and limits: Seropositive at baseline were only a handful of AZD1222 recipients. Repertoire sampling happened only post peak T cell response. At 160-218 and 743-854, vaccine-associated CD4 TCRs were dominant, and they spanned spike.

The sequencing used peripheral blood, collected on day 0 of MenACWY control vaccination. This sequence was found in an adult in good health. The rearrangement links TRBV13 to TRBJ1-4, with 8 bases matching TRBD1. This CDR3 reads CASSLKQGGEKLFF. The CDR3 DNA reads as TGTGCCAGCAGCTTAAAACAGGGGGGTGAAAAACTGTTTTTT. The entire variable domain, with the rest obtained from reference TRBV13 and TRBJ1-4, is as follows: AAGVIQSPRHLIKEKRETATLKCYPIPRHDTVYWYQQGPGQDPQFLISFYEKMQSDKGSIPDRFSAQQFSDYHSELNMSSLELGDSALYFCASSLKQGGEKLFFGSGTQLSVL.